The rows below give T cell receptor beta chains drawn from one sample of a study of T cell responses to AZD1222 COVID-19 vaccine. Some clones are missing from TCRdb's copy, which holds only in-frame ones; the method was immunoSEQ multiplex PCR. The sample lists over 130,000 clones; 85% to 95% were seen once. The specimen comprised peripheral blood, sampled on day 0 of AZD1222 vaccination. These receptors were collected from an adult in good health. Each CDR3 is given with its conserved first and last residue. The D gene is left open where the match is weak. Expanded clones are given a class, and other clones once, few, many or no size at all.

v_call,d_call,clone_size,j_call,cdr3_nt,cdr3_aa
TRBV2,TRBD1,.,TRBJ1-6,TGTGCCAGCAGCCGGGACAGGGGGCCCTCGATTGGTTCACCCCTCCACTTT,CASSRDRGPSIGSPLHF
TRBV6-2/TRBV6-3,.,.,TRBJ1-5,TGTGCCAGCAGTTTCCTCCATCAGCCCCAGCATTTT,CASSFLHQPQHF
TRBV6-2/TRBV6-3,TRBD1,once,TRBJ1-1,TGTGCCAGCAGTCGACAGGGGGCGGTCGCAAACCCTGAAGCTTTCTTT,CASSRQGAVANPEAFF
TRBV12-3/TRBV12-4,.,.,TRBJ1-5,TGTGCCAGCAGTTTATTTGAAAATCAGCCCCAGCATTTT,CASSLFENQPQHF
TRBV12-3/TRBV12-4,.,.,TRBJ1-1,TGTGCCAGCAGTCCCCGGGTGGGGGACGCTTTCTTT,CASSPRVGDAFF
TRBV6-5,.,.,TRBJ1-4,TGTGCCAGCAGCCTAGGCGGGATAGGAAATGAAAAACTGTTTTTT,CASSLGGIGNEKLFF
TRBV11-2,TRBD1,.,TRBJ1-3,TGTGCCAGCAGGGTCACAGGGGATGGAAACACCATATATTTT,CASRVTGDGNTIYF
TRBV4-1,.,.,TRBJ2-3,TGCGCCAGCAGCCAAGAGGTGAGAGGTTCAGATACGCAGTATTTT,CASSQEVRGSDTQYF
TRBV9,TRBD2,once,TRBJ2-1,TGTGCCAGCAGCTACCGCGGGGGAAGGCCCTACAATGAGCAGTTCTTC,CASSYRGGRPYNEQFF
TRBV5-1,.,.,TRBJ2-1,TGCGCCAGCAGCCCGCAGGCCCCCGAGCAGTTCTTC,CASSPQAPEQFF
TRBV6-2/TRBV6-3,.,few,TRBJ1-2,TGTGCCAGCAGCCAACCGCCTTGGAGCTACACCTTC,CASSQPPWSYTF
TRBV4-2,TRBD2,.,TRBJ2-3,TGTGCCAGCAGCCCGGAATCTAGCGGGAGGGCCACAGATACGCAGTATTTT,CASSPESSGRATDTQYF
TRBV7-9,.,.,TRBJ2-7,TGTGCCAGCTCCGGAGGGAACGAGCAGTACTTC,CASSGGNEQYF
TRBV6-5,.,.,TRBJ1-6,TGTGCCAGCAGTTCCCGCCGAGCCGAGTCACCCCTCCACTTT,CASSSRRAESPLHF
TRBV5-8,.,.,TRBJ1-3,TGTGCCAGCAGCTTGGCCGCAGGCACCTCTGGAAACACCATATATTTT,CASSLAAGTSGNTIYF
TRBV19,.,.,TRBJ1-1,TGTGCCAGTAGTATAAGGGTGAACACTGAAGCTTTCTTT,CASSIRVNTEAFF
TRBV18,.,.,TRBJ2-2,TGTGCCAGCTCACCACAGGGGAATTCGAACACCGGGGAGCTGTTTTTT,CASSPQGNSNTGELFF